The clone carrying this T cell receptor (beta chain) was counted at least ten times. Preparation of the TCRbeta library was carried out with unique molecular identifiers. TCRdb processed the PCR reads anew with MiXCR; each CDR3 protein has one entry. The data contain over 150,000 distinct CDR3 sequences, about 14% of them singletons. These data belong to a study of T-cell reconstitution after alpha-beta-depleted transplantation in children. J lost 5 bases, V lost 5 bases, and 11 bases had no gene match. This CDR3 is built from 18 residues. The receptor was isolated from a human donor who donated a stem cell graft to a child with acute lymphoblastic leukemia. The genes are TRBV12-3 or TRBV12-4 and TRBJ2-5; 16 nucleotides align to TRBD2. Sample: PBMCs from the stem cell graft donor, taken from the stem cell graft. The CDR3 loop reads CASSPGTSGRGRGETQYF. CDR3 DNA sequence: TGTGCCAGCAGTCCGGGGACTAGCGGGAGGGGTAGGGGGGAGACCCAGTACTTC.